This T cell receptor beta chain stems from a study of Ad26.COV2.S vaccination and SARS-CoV-2 variants. Across the whole study: Recipients of Ad26.COV2.S got it intramuscularly, once or twice 56 days apart.

Described treatment: some 20 received Ad26.COV2.S at low or high dose, single or two shots; 5 received placebo; per-sample allocation not given. Collection of samples fell on day 63 after the first vaccine or placebo injection. V shed 3 bases and J shed 5 bases, with 16 bases lying between them. There are 15 residues in the CDR3. CDR1 is MNHEY and CDR2 is SMNVEV in the germline V gene (reference sequence). Clones were read by immunoSEQ multiplex PCR, and TCRdb kept only the in-frame ones, dropping some. Here the sample spans 300,000 to 350,000 clones, 88% being singletons. The J gene is TRBJ1-2, the V gene TRBV27; D unresolved. The source is a person aged 18-65 years who received the Ad26.COV2.S COVID-19 vaccine or a placebo. The sequenced sample was peripheral blood, obtained in a trial of Ad26.COV2.S vaccine versus placebo. This CDR3 reads CASSFTSSANYGYTF. The CDR3 coding sequence is TGTGCCAGCAGTTTTACCAGCTCGGCGAATTATGGCTACACCTTC.